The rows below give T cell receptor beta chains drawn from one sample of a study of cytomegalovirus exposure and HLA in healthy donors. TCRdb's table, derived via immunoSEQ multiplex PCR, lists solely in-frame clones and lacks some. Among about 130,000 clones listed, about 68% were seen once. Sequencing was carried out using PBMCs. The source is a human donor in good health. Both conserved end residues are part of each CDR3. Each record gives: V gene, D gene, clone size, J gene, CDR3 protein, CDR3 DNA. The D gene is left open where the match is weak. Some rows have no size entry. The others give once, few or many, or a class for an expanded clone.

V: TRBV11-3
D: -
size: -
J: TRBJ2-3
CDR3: CATSRGVTDTQYF
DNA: TGTGCCACCTCACGCGGGGTAACAGATACGCAGTATTTT

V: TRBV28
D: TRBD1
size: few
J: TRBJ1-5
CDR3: CASSPGTGVQPQHF
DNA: TGTGCCAGCAGTCCCGGGACAGGGGTTCAGCCCCAGCATTTT

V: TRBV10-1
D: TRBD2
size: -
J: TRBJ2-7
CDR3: CASSDEREVYEQYF
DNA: TGCGCCAGCAGTGATGAGCGGGAGGTCTACGAGCAGTACTTC

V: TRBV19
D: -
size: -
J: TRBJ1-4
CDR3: CASRNRETNEKLFF
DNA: TGTGCCAGCCGGAACAGGGAAACTAATGAAAAACTGTTTTTT

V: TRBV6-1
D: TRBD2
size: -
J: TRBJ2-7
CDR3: CASSDPRTSGRATNDEQYF
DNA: TGTGCCAGCAGTGACCCCAGGACTAGCGGGAGGGCCACTAACGACGAGCAGTACTTC

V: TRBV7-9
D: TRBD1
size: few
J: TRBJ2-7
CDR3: CASSPRQGHYEQYF
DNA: TGTGCCAGCAGCCCCCGACAGGGGCACTACGAGCAGTACTTC

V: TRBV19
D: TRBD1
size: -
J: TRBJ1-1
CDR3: CASRRQGGGTEAFF
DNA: TGTGCCAGTAGAAGACAGGGGGGAGGAACTGAAGCTTTCTTT

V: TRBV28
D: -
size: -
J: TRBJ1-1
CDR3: CASSLWGSMNTEAFF
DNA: TGTGCCAGCAGTTTATGGGGCAGCATGAACACTGAAGCTTTCTTT

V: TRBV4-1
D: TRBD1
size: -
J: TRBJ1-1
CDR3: CASSQPDRGVSTEAFF
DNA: TGCGCCAGCAGCCAACCGGACAGGGGCGTGAGCACTGAAGCTTTCTTT

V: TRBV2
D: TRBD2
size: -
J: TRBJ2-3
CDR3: CASSGLAGGSDTQYF
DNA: TGTGCCAGCAGTGGCCTAGCGGGAGGCTCAGATACGCAGTATTTT

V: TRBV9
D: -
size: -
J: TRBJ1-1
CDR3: CASSVRTDGAEAFF
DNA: TGTGCCAGCAGCGTACGGACAGACGGGGCTGAAGCTTTCTTT

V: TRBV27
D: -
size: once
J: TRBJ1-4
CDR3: CASSLLLGEKLFF
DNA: TGTGCCAGCAGTTTATTGTTGGGCGAAAAACTGTTTTTT

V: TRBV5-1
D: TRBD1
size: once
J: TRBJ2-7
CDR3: CASSMTGVPFYEQYF
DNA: TGCGCCAGCAGCATGACAGGGGTCCCCTTCTACGAGCAGTACTTC

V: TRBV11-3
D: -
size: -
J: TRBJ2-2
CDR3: CASSSSGELFF
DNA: TGTGCCAGCAGCTCCAGTGGGGAGCTGTTTTTT

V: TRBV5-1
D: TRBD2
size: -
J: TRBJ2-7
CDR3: CASSLGREGPPYEQYF
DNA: TGCGCCAGCAGCTTGGGGCGGGAGGGCCCTCCCTACGAGCAGTACTTC

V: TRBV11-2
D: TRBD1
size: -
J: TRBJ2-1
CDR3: CASSLYGPGQGLNEQFF
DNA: TGTGCCAGCAGCTTGTATGGTCCGGGACAGGGTTTAAATGAGCAGTTCTTC

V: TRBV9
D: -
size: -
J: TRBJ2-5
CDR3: CASSSTGTPYQETQYF
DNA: TGTGCCAGCAGTTCTACCGGGACACCGTACCAAGAGACCCAGTACTTC

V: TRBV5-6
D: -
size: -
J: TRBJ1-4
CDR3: CASSVRTEATNEKLFF
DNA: TGTGCCAGCAGCGTCCGGACAGAAGCAACTAATGAAAAACTGTTTTTT

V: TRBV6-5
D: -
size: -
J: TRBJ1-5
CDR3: CASSRNGGADQPQHF
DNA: TGTGCCAGCAGTCGGAACGGAGGGGCTGATCAGCCCCAGCATTTT

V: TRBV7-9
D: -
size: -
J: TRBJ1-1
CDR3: CASSWQGSTEAFF
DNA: TGTGCCAGCAGCTGGCAGGGGTCTACTGAAGCTTTCTTT

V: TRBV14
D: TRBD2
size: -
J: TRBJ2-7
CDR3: CASSQGLAASEQYF
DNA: TGTGCCAGCAGCCAAGGACTAGCGGCTTCCGAGCAGTACTTC

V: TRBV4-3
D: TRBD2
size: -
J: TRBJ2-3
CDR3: CASSRAGTSHGDTDTQYF
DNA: TGCGCCAGCAGCCGGGCCGGGACTAGCCATGGGGACACAGATACGCAGTATTTT

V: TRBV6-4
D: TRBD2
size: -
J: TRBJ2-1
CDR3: CASSDSAGGNNEQFF
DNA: TGTGCCAGCAGTGACTCTGCGGGAGGAAACAATGAGCAGTTCTTC

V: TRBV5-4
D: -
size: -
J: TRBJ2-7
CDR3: CASSQDASASYEQYF
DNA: TGTGCCAGCAGCCAAGATGCTAGCGCCTCCTACGAGCAGTACTTC

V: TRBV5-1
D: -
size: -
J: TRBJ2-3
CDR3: CASSPDSPTDTQYF
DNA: TGCGCCAGCAGCCCGGACTCCCCCACAGATACGCAGTATTTT

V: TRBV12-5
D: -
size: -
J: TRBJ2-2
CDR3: CASGASGATGELFF
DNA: TGTGCTAGTGGTGCGTCTGGGGCCACCGGGGAGCTGTTTTTT

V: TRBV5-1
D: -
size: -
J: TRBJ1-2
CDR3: CASSSSGTRNYGYTF
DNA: TGCGCCAGCAGCTCGAGCGGAACAAGGAACTATGGCTACACCTTC

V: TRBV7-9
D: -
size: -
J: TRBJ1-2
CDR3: CATSQGIDGYTF
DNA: TGTGCCACAAGCCAGGGTATAGATGGCTACACCTTC

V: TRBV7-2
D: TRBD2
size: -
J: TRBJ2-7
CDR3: CASSPDGVGRAYEQYF
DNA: TGTGCCAGCAGCCCAGACGGGGTGGGGAGGGCCTACGAGCAGTACTTC

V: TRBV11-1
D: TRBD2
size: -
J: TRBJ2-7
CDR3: CASSTPGLADEQYF
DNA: TGTGCCAGCAGCACGCCGGGACTAGCTGACGAGCAGTACTTC

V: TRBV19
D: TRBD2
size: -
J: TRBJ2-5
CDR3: CASSPGGRETQYF
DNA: TGTGCCAGTAGCCCGGGGGGTAGAGAGACCCAGTACTTC

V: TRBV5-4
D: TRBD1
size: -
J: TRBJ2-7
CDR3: CASSLGDRGQYEQYF
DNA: TGTGCCAGCAGCTTGGGTGACAGGGGGCAGTACGAGCAGTACTTC

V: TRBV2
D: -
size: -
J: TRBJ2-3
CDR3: CASSERDTSTDTQYF
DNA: TGTGCCAGCAGTGAACGGGATACTAGCACAGATACGCAGTATTTT

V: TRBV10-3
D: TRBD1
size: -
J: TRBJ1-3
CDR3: CATRTGTGNTIYF
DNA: TGTGCCACACGGACAGGGACTGGAAACACCATATATTTT

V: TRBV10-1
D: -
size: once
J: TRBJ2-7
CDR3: CASIRLASSEQYF
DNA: TGCGCCAGCATTCGGCTAGCGAGCAGCGAGCAGTACTTC

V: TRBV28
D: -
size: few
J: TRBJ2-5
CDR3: CASSFLGLLETQYF
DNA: TGTGCCAGCAGTTTCCTCGGACTATTAGAGACCCAGTACTTC

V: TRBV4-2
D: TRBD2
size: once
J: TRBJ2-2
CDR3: CASSQPKAGVTGELFF
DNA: TGTGCCAGCAGCCAACCCAAGGCGGGGGTCACCGGGGAGCTGTTTTTT

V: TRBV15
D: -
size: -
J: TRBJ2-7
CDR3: CATSRPQGLVGYEQYF
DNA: TGTGCCACCAGCAGACCCCAGGGTCTAGTCGGCTACGAGCAGTACTTC

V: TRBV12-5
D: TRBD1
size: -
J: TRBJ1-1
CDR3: CASGFGTGRGTEAFF
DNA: TGTGCTAGTGGTTTTGGGACAGGCCGAGGGACTGAAGCTTTCTTT

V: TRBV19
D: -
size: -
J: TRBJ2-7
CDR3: CATLGPSYEQYF
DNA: TGTGCGACACTCGGCCCTTCCTACGAGCAGTACTTC

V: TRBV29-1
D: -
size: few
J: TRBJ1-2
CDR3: CSVEGPRAGGYTF
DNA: TGCAGCGTTGAAGGCCCAAGAGCAGGGGGCTACACCTTC

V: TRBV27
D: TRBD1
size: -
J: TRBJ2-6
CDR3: CASSFLQGALSGANVLTF
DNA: TGTGCCAGCAGTTTCCTCCAGGGGGCACTCTCTGGGGCCAACGTCCTGACTTTC

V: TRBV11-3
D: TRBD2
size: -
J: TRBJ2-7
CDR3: CASSKGLAEEQYF
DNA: TGTGCCAGCAGTAAAGGACTAGCGGAGGAGCAGTACTTC

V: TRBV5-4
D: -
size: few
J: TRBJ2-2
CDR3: CASRGTPNTGELFF
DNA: TGTGCCAGCAGGGGGACACCTAACACCGGGGAGCTGTTTTTT

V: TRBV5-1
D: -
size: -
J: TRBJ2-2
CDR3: CASRQVGGRDTGELFF
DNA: TGCGCCAGCCGCCAGGTCGGGGGGCGGGACACCGGGGAGCTGTTTTTT

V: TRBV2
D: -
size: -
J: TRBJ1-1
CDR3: CASTLGGPNTEAFF
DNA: TGTGCCAGCACTTTAGGGGGACCGAACACTGAAGCTTTCTTT